This passage covers 23 T cell receptor beta chains from one sample sequenced in a study of T cell clusters in autoimmune cytopenias. TRB rearrangements were amplified by touch-down multiplex PCR with mixed TRB-A/B primers. For each CDR3 protein, TCRdb gives one entry from its re-call of the multiplex PCR reads, without DNA. This listing includes approximately 6,000 distinct CDR3 sequences. TRB was amplified from about 270 ng of peripheral blood genomic DNA per sample. In addition, the sample was reused for a study of T cell repertoires in aging, cancer and after chemotherapy.

The sample comprised peripheral blood. These receptors all come from a human donor in good health.

Considering frequency, this clonotype is medium-sized. The genes are TRBV29-1 and TRBJ1-4; the TCRdb call, TRBD1, lacks DNA for checking. Germline V gene data show CDR1 as SQVTM and CDR2 as ANQGSEA. The CDR3 is 13 amino acids. The CDR3 is CSVSQGAGEKLFF.

This chain connects TRBV5-6 to TRBJ2-3; TCRdb's D gene call, TRBD1, goes unchecked for lack of DNA. This CDR3 has 15 amino acids. The V gene's germline CDR1 is SGHDT and CDR2 YYEEEE. CDR3 amino acids: CASSFRGLNTDTQYF.

Its frequency marks this clonotype as large. The gene calls are TRBV29-1 and TRBJ2-3; there is no DNA to check the TCRdb D call of TRBD2. The CDR3 covers 15 residues. Germline values: CDR1 SQVTM, CDR2 ANQGSEA. The CDR3 is CSVKTSGSSTDTQYF.

The J gene is TRBJ2-3, the V gene TRBV7-6; the D call of TRBD1 rests on TCRdb alone, since no DNA is present to check it. CDR1 and CDR2 from the germline V gene are SGHVS and FNYEAQ. The CDR3 runs 14 residues. CDR3 in amino acids: CASSLSGITDTQYF.

The genes are TRBV5-1 and TRBJ2-1; TCRdb returns TRBD1, unconfirmable since there is no DNA. The germline V gene has CDR1 SGHRS and CDR2 YFSETQ. The CDR3 is 14 amino acids. CDR3 residues: CASSLDGTYNEQFF.

According to its frequency, this clonotype is medium-sized. The chain combines TRBV29-1 with TRBJ2-7; TCRdb's D call, TRBD2, is unchecked because there is no DNA. Germline V gene sequence: CDR1 SQVTM, CDR2 ANQGSEA. The CDR3 has 13 amino acids. This chain's CDR3 is CSGLAGSTYEQYF.

This rearrangement joins TRBV5-4 to TRBJ2-5; TCRdb's D call of TRBD1 is untestable without DNA. Looked up from germline, CDR1 is SGHNT and CDR2 is YYREEE (reference sequence). The CDR3 spans 16 residues. The CDR3 reads CASSLPGSGGDETQYF. Looking up the rest from reference TRBV5-4 and TRBJ2-5 gives the full variable domain: ETGVTQSPTHLIKTRGQQVTLRCSSQSGHNTVSWYQQALGQGPQFIFQYYREEENGRGNFPPRFSGLQFPNYSSELNVNALELDDSALYLCASSLPGSGGDETQYFGPGTRLLVL.

The chain recombines TRBV6-2 or TRBV6-3 with TRBJ2-7; TCRdb outputs TRBD2, but without DNA this stays unchecked. Germline V CDR1 and CDR2: MNHEY, SVGEGT. The CDR3 runs 14 residues. The CDR3 sequence is CASSQDLRGAEQYF.

The V call is TRBV18, the J call TRBJ2-3. This CDR3 spans 15 amino acids. Germline V CDR1 and CDR2: KGHSH, LQKENI. CDR3 protein: CASSWGTTSTDTQYF.

This rearrangement joins TRBV19 to TRBJ1-6; TCRdb calls TRBD1, which cannot be checked without DNA. This CDR3 has 15 residues. From germline, CDR1 is LNHDA and CDR2 SQIVND (reference sequence). The CDR3 sequence: CASSIGTGGNSPLHF.

This chain links TRBV6-5 with TRBJ1-1. Germline values: CDR1 MNHEY, CDR2 SVGAGI. The length of the CDR3 is 13 residues. The CDR3 protein is CASSYSDRSGAFF.

This clonotype shows up as medium-sized by frequency. The chain employs TRBV6-5 and TRBJ2-1; TCRdb reports TRBD2, a call that lacks DNA to check it against. Germline V lookup: CDR1 MNHEY, CDR2 SVGAGI. The CDR3 is made up of 15 amino acids. Here the CDR3 reads CASSQQTSGSREQFF.

The V and J genes are TRBV12-3 or TRBV12-4 and TRBJ2-5. CDR3 length: 11 amino acids. CDR3 amino acids: CASSFRETQYF.

The chain recombines TRBV6-5 with TRBJ2-4; checking the TCRdb D call of TRBD1 is not possible without DNA. CDR3 length: 15 residues. Germline loops: CDR1 MNHEY, CDR2 SVGAGI. The CDR3 loop reads CASSVPDGHKNIQYF.

CDR3 sequence: CASSYGEIYEQYF. The chain employs TRBV6-5 and TRBJ2-7. There are 13 residues in the CDR3. Germline loops: CDR1 MNHEY, CDR2 SVGAGI.

The rearrangement links TRBV10-3 to TRBJ2-1; the TCRdb call, TRBD1, lacks DNA for checking. The CDR3 runs to 12 residues. Germline values: CDR1 ENHRY, CDR2 SYGVKD. CDR3 sequence: CATRVGDNEQFF.

The rearrangement joins TRBV19 to TRBJ1-2; TCRdb names TRBD1, which stays unverified in the absence of DNA. Per the germline V gene, CDR1 is LNHDA and CDR2 is SQIVND (reference sequence). The CDR3 spans 16 residues. The CDR3 here is CASNRQATGRGDGYTF.

This rearrangement joins TRBV6-6 to TRBJ2-2; the TRBD1 assignment by TCRdb is unverifiable without DNA. Looked up from germline, CDR1 is MNHNY and CDR2 is SVGAGI (reference sequence). This CDR3 is 13 amino acids long. The CDR3 here is CASSPGGRGELFF.

Judged by frequency, this clonotype is medium-sized. The CDR3 loop reads CSVDVVRANNEQFF. This chain connects TRBV29-1 to TRBJ2-1; TCRdb picks TRBD2, but there is no DNA to check that call. This CDR3 contains 14 residues. The V gene's germline CDR1 is SQVTM and CDR2 ANQGSEA.

The V call is TRBV7-9, the J call TRBJ2-7; the D gene TCRdb calls, TRBD2, cannot be checked with no DNA. CDR3 size: 17 residues. Germline CDR1 is SEHNR and CDR2 is FQNEAQ (reference sequence). The CDR3 is CASSSGLAGEYTYEQYF.

The V call is TRBV6-1, the J call TRBJ2-2; TCRdb reports TRBD2, a call that lacks DNA to check it against. The germline CDR1 and CDR2 sequences are MNHNS and SASEGT. This CDR3 region has 16 residues. CDR3: CASRSGGGVSTGELFF.

Judged by frequency, this clonotype is medium-sized (0.01 to 0.1%). This chain connects TRBV29-1 to TRBJ2-2; TCRdb proposes TRBD1, but this gene call is untestable without DNA. Germline V lookup: CDR1 SQVTM, CDR2 ANQGSEA. This CDR3 is built from 13 residues. The chain's CDR3 is CSVGQGIDGELFF.

The J gene is TRBJ1-2, the V gene TRBV6-5. Germline V gives CDR1 MNHEY, CDR2 SVGAGI. The CDR3 contains 17 residues. CDR3 sequence reads: CASSPIGSAGGDYGYTF.